This T cell receptor beta chain was captured in a study of blood T cell repertoires in COVID-19. The length of the CDR3 is 12 residues. The ends were cut back, 6 bases at V and 6 bases at J, with 9 bases in the middle. Germline V gene data show CDR1 as MNHEY and CDR2 as SVGEGT. Some clones are missing from TCRdb's copy, which holds only in-frame ones; the method was immunoSEQ multiplex PCR. The sample records some 70,000 clones, 76% being singletons. The chain combines TRBV6-2 or TRBV6-3 with TRBJ2-1, with D uncertain. The clonotype was recovered from a man between 60 and 75 years old with COVID-19, enrolled during active disease. The source material was peripheral blood. CDR3 protein: CASSSERNEQFF. Here the CDR3 DNA reads TGTGCCAGCAGCTCCGAGCGCAATGAGCAGTTCTTC.